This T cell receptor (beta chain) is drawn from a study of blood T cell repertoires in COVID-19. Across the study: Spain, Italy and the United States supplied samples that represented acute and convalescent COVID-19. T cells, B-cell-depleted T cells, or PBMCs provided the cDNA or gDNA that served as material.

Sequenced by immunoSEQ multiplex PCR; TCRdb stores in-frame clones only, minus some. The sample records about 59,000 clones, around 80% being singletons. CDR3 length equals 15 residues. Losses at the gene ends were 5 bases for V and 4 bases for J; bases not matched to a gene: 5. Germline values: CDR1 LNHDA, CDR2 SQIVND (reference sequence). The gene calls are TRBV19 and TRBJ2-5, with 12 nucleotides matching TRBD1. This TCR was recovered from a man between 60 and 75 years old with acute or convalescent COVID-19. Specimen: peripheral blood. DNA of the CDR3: TGTGCCAGTAGTGACCGGGACAGGGGGCGAGAGACCCAGTACTTC. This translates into CASSDRDRGRETQYF.